This TCR beta chain appears in the sequencing data of a study of control samples from healthy donors and cancer patients. Clones were sequenced by immunoSEQ multiplex PCR, and TCRdb holds only the in-frame ones, with some missing. This table holds 150,000 to 200,000 clones, approximately 92% found once. The V segment lost 4 bases and the J segment 0 bases; nucleotides outside the gene matches: 5. This CDR3 contains 15 residues. The germline V gene has CDR1 SGHRS and CDR2 YFSETQ. V is TRBV5-1 and J is TRBJ2-7; 9 bases line up with TRBD2. Sequenced input: blood. The clonotype comes from a woman aged 60-70 years in good health. CDR3 nucleotide sequence: TGCGCCAGCAGCGGGGGACTAGCCACCTCCTACGAGCAGTACTTC. It encodes CASSGGLATSYEQYF.